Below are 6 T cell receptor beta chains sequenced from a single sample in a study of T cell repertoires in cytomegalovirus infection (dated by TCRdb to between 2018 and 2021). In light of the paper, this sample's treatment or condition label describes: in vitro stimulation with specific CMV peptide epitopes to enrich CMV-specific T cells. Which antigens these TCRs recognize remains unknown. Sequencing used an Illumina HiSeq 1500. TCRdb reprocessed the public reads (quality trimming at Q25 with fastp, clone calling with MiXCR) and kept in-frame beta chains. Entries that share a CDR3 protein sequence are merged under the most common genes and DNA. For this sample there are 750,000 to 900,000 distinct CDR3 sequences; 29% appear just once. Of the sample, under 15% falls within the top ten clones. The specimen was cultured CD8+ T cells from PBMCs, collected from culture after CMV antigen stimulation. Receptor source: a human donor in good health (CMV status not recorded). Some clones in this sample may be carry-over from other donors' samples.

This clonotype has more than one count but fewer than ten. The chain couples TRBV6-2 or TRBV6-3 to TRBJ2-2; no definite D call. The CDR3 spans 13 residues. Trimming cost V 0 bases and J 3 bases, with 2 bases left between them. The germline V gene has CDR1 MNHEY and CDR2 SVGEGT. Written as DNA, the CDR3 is TGTGCCAGCAGTTACTCGTACACCGGGGAGCTGTTTTTT. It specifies CASSYSYTGELFF.

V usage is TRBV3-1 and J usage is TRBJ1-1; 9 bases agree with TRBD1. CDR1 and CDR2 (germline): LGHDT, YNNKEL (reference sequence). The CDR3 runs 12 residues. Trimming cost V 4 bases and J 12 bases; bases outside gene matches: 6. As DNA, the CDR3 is TGTGCCAGCAGCCCTCCCGGGACAGGGACTTTCTTT. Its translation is CASSPPGTGTFF. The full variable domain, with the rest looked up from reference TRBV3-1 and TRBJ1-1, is DTAVSQTPKYLVTQMGNDKSIKCEQNLGHDTMYWYKQDSKKFLKIMFSYNNKELIINETVPNRFSPKSPDKAHLNLHINSLELGDSAVYFCASSPPGTGTFFGQGTRLTVV.

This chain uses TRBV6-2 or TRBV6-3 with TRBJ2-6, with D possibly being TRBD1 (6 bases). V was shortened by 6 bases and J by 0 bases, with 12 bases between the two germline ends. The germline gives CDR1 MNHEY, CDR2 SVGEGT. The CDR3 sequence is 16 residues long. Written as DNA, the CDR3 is TGTGCCAGCAGCTACGACAGGCCCTCTGGGGCCAACGTCCTGACTTTC. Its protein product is CASSYDRPSGANVLTF.

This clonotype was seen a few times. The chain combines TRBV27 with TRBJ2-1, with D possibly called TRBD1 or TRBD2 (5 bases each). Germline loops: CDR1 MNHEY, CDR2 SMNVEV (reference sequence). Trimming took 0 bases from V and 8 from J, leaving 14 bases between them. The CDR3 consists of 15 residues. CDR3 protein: CASSLSGDREYEQFF. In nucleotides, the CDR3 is TGTGCCAGCAGTTTATCGGGGGATAGGGAGTATGAGCAGTTCTTC.

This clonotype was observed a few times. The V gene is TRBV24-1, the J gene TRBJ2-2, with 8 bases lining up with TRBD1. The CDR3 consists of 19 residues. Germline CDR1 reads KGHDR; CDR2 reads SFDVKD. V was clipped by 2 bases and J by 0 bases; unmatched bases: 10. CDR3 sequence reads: CATSDSRQGRKPNTGELFF. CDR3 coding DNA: TGTGCCACCAGTGATTCCCGACAGGGGCGAAAACCGAACACCGGGGAGCTGTTTTTT.

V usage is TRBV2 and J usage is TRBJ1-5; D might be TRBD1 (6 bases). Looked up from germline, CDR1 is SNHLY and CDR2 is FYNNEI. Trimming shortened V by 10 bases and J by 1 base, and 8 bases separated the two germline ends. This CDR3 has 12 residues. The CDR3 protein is CATRGSNQPQHF. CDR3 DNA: TGTGCCACCAGGGGAAGCAATCAGCCCCAGCATTTT.